This T cell receptor beta chain was profiled in a study of radiotherapy plus CTLA-4 blockade in lung cancer. About the research overall: Patients showed objective responses in roughly 18% of cases and disease control in 31%.

Regarding this clone: The antigen is unknown.

The CDR3 totals 12 residues. Germline assignment: CDR1 SGHNT and CDR2 YYREEE (reference sequence). Trimming shortened V by 2 bases and J by 5 bases, and 5 bases separated the two germline ends. Overall study results and limits: Clones of tumor-derived TCRs expanded in blood after radiotherapy plus ipilimumab.

Clones were read by immunoSEQ multiplex PCR, and TCRdb kept only the in-frame ones, dropping some. This table has about 120,000 clones, about 87% appearing once. The sample here was peripheral blood, taken from a patient treated with radiotherapy plus ipilimumab. This chain uses TRBV5-4 with TRBJ2-1; D is ambiguous. The source is a human donor with non-small cell lung cancer that progressed on radiotherapy plus ipilimumab. The CDR3 reads CASSFRDNEQFF. In nucleotides, the CDR3 is TGTGCCAGCAGCTTCCGCGACAATGAGCAGTTCTTC.